This is a list of T cell receptor beta chains from one sample in a study of OX40 agonist ivuxolimab in advanced cancers. Clones were read by immunoSEQ multiplex PCR, and TCRdb kept only the in-frame ones, dropping some. Counted here are 75,000 to 95,000 clones, 70% to 85% occurring once; the ten biggest clones make up roughly 0.5%. The material sequenced was CD4+ or CD8+ T cells sorted from blood, taken in a trial of the OX40 agonist ivuxolimab. All receptors come from an adult with an advanced solid tumor such as melanoma, head and neck, liver or kidney cancer. CDR3s include the opening cysteine and the closing phenylalanine or tryptophan. Fields, in order: V gene, D gene, CDR3 length, J gene, clone size, CDR3 DNA, CDR3 protein. The D gene is left open where the match is weak. A clone size is listed for some rows: how often the clone was seen (once, few, many), or a class if it is expanded.

TRBV18	NA	16	TRBJ2-6	NA	TGTGCCAGCTCTTCGCAGGCTCCCACTGGGGCCAACGTCCTGACTTTC	CASSSQAPTGANVLTF
TRBV29-1	NA	12	TRBJ2-3	NA	TGCAGCGTGGCCAGGGTTTCAGATACGCAGTATTTT	CSVARVSDTQYF
TRBV9	TRBD2	13	TRBJ2-3	once	TGTGCCAGCAGCCGTCTAGCGGCAGATACGCAGTATTTT	CASSRLAADTQYF
TRBV21-1	NA	17	TRBJ2-5	NA	TGTGCCAGCAGCAAAGGTGGACTAGCGGGGGGCCCAGAGACCCAGTACTTC	CASSKGGLAGGPETQYF
TRBV5-1	NA	15	TRBJ2-5	NA	TGCGCCAGCAGCTTGGCGGGGGCAGGGCAAGAGACCCAGTACTTC	CASSLAGAGQETQYF
TRBV2	NA	11	TRBJ2-1	NA	TGTGCCAGCAGTGGTCGAAATGAGCAGTTCTTC	CASSGRNEQFF
TRBV28	TRBD1	17	TRBJ2-6	NA	TGTGCCAGCAGTCCCCGACAGGGTAAGACTGGGGCCAACGTCCTGACTTTC	CASSPRQGKTGANVLTF
TRBV4-3	NA	17	TRBJ2-1	NA	TGCGCCAGCAGCCAAGAGCCCGGGCGTGGAGCGGGCAATGAGCAGTTCTTC	CASSQEPGRGAGNEQFF
TRBV7-3	NA	15	TRBJ2-3	NA	TGTGCCAGCAGCTTGGGGCGGGGGCATGCAGATACGCAGTATTTT	CASSLGRGHADTQYF
TRBV7-6	NA	14	TRBJ1-5	NA	TGTGCCAGCAGCTTAGAGTTGGGTCGGCAGCCCCAGCATTTT	CASSLELGRQPQHF
TRBV7-9	NA	13	TRBJ1-1	NA	TGTGCCAGTACCATCTCAATGGGGGGGGAAGCTTTCTTT	CASTISMGGEAFF
TRBV29-1	NA	12	TRBJ2-3	NA	TGCAGCGTTGGATCAGGGGCAGATACGCAGTATTTT	CSVGSGADTQYF
TRBV7-2	NA	14	TRBJ2-2	NA	TGTGCCAGCACTGGGGGGCGGAACACCGGGGAGCTGTTTTTT	CASTGGRNTGELFF
TRBV19	NA	13	TRBJ1-2	NA	TGTGCCAGTAGTAAGGTTCCCAGCTATGGCTACACCTTC	CASSKVPSYGYTF
TRBV11-3	TRBD2	20	TRBJ2-7	NA	TGTGCCAGCAGCTCCCAGCACTTGACAAAATCTAGCGGGGGGGCCTACGAGCAGTACTTC	CASSSQHLTKSSGGAYEQYF
TRBV7-2	TRBD2	17	TRBJ2-1	NA	TGTGCCAGCAGCCCACGCGGAAGCGGGGGGGCCTACAATGAGCAGTTCTTC	CASSPRGSGGAYNEQFF
TRBV10-3	NA	13	TRBJ2-1	NA	TGTGCCATCAGAGGGGGGCCCGGGGTTGAGCAGTTCTTC	CAIRGGPGVEQFF
TRBV7-9	NA	12	TRBJ1-2	few	TGTGCCAGCAGTTCTAGGGGTGATGGCTACACCTTC	CASSSRGDGYTF
TRBV5-6	NA	14	TRBJ2-1	NA	TGTGCCAGCAGCAAAAGACAGGTCCCCAATGAGCAGTTCTTC	CASSKRQVPNEQFF
TRBV14	TRBD2	17	TRBJ2-7	once	TGTGCCAGCAGCCAAGATTTAGGACTAGCGGGCCCCTACGAGCAGTACTTC	CASSQDLGLAGPYEQYF
TRBV7-9	TRBD2	13	TRBJ2-1	NA	TGTGCCAGTCGCGGGACTAGCTACAATGAGCAGTTCTTC	CASRGTSYNEQFF
TRBV28	NA	13	TRBJ2-7	few	TGTGCCAGCAGTTTAGACGGCTACTACGAGCAGTACTTC	CASSLDGYYEQYF
TRBV5-4	TRBD2	16	TRBJ2-3	NA	TGTGCCAGCAGCCAGGACGGTAGCGGGGGTCCCCTTACGCAGTATTTT	CASSQDGSGGPLTQYF
TRBV6-6	NA	13	TRBJ1-5	NA	TGTGCCAGCAGTTTCGGACAGTCTCAGCCCCAGCATTTT	CASSFGQSQPQHF
TRBV10-2	TRBD1	20	TRBJ1-6	NA	TGCGCCAGCAGTGAGATTCGAGGACAGGGGTCCGACTCCTATAATTCACCCCTCCACTTT	CASSEIRGQGSDSYNSPLHF
TRBV19	NA	14	TRBJ2-2	NA	TGTGCCAGTAGAAGGGCGACTGGCACCGGGGAGCTGTTTTTT	CASRRATGTGELFF
TRBV28	NA	16	TRBJ2-3	NA	TGTGCCAGCAGTTTAGGTAGTTCAGGGGACACAGATACGCAGTATTTT	CASSLGSSGDTDTQYF
TRBV5-1	NA	14	TRBJ1-3	NA	TGCGCCAGCAGCTTGGGAGAATCTGGAAACACCATATATTTT	CASSLGESGNTIYF